The clone carrying this TCR beta chain was observed many times. What it binds is not known. The data belong to a study of T cell repertoires in cytomegalovirus infection. Overall study findings and caveats: Clonotype analysis showed dominance of the ex vivo response by HLA-C-restricted CMV-specific TCR beta clonotypes.

TCRdb reanalysed the reads using MiXCR and keeps one entry per CDR3 protein. The table lists 500,000 or so distinct CDR3 sequences, more than 15% of them singletons. This CDR3 is 15 amino acids long. Germline V gene sequence: CDR1 SEHNR, CDR2 FQNEAQ (reference sequence). Trimming took 0 bases from V and 2 from J; bases not matched to a gene: 3. The rearrangement uses TRBV7-9 and TRBJ2-5; 7 positions match TRBD1. The specimen was CD8+ T cells from PBMCs. This TCR came from a human donor in good health (CMV status not recorded). Some clones in this sample may be carry-over from other donors' samples. The CDR3 here is CASSLAPQGQETQYF. CDR3 DNA: TGTGCCAGCAGCTTAGCCCCACAGGGGCAAGAGACCCAGTACTTC.